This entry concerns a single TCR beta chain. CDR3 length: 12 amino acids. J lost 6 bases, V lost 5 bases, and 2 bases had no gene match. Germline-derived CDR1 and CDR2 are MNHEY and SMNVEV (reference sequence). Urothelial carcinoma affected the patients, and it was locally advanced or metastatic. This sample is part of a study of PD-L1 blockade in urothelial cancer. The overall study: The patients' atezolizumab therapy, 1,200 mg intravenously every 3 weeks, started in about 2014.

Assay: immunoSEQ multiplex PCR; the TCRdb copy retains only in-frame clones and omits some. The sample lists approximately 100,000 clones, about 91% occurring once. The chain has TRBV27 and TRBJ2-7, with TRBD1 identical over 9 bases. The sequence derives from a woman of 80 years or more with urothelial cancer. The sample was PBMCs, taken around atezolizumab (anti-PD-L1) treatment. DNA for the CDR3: TGTGCCAGCAGTATGGGACAGGGCGAGCAGTACTTC. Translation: CASSMGQGEQYF.